What follows describes a single T cell receptor beta chain. The antigen is undetermined. This sample was taken from a study of CD8 T cells in Susac syndrome. General study findings and limits: As the study acknowledged, the number of individuals in its TCR sequencing and HLA analysis was relatively small.

Random-hexamer reverse transcription was applied to about 0.45 to 1 ug RNA. Multiplex immunoSEQ PCR targeted 54 Vbeta and 13 Jbeta TCR beta segments. One entry per CDR3 protein, called by TCRdb with MiXCR from the immunoSEQ multiplex PCR reads. The profile shows roughly 180,000 distinct CDR3 sequences, approximately 93% of them singletons. The J segment lost 3 bases and the V segment lost 2 bases, leaving 6 bases of the junction unmatched. Germline V lookup: CDR1 SGHTA, CDR2 FQGTGA. CDR3 length: 17 amino acids. TEMRA cells were FACS-enriched, while CD8+ and CD4+ T cells were negatively isolated. The source of this sequence is a human donor with multiple sclerosis. The sample taken for sequencing was CD4+ T cells from PBMCs. This chain joins TRBV7-3 and TRBJ2-1, with 11 bases identical to TRBD2. The CDR3 loop is CASSLSGGLAVYNEQFF. The CDR3 DNA reads as TGTGCCAGCAGCTTATCGGGGGGACTAGCGGTCTACAATGAGCAGTTCTTC.